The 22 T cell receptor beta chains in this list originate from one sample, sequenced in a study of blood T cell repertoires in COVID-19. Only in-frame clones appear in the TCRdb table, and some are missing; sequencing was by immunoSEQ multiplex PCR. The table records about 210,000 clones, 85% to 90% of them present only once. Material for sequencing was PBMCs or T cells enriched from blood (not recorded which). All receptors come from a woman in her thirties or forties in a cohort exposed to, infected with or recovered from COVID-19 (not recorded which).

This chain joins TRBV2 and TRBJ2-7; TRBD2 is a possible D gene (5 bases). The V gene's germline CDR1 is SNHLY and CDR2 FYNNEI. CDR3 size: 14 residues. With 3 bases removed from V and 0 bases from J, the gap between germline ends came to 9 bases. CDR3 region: CASSDEGRSYEQYF. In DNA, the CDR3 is TGTGCCAGCAGTGACGAGGGCCGCTCCTACGAGCAGTACTTC. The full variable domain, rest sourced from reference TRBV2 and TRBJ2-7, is EPEVTQTPSHQVTQMGQEVILRCVPISNHLYFYWYRQILGQKVEFLVSFYNNEISEKSEIFDDQFSVERPDGSNFTLKIRSTKLEDSAMYFCASSDEGRSYEQYFGPGTRLTVT.

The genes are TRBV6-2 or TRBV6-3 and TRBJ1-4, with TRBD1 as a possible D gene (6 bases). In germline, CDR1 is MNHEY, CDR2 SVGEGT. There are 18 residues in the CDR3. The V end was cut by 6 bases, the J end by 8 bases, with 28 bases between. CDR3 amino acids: CASSHQGRRDTSSEKLFF. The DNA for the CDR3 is TGTGCCAGCAGCCACCAGGGAAGACGGGACACGTCAAGCGAAAAACTGTTTTTT.

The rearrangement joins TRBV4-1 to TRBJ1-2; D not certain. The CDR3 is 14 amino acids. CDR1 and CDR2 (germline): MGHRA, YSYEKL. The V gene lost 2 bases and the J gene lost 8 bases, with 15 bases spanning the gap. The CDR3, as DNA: TGCGCCAGCAGCCAATATCGCGCAGGCGAGGGCTACACCTTC. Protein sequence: CASSQYRAGEGYTF.

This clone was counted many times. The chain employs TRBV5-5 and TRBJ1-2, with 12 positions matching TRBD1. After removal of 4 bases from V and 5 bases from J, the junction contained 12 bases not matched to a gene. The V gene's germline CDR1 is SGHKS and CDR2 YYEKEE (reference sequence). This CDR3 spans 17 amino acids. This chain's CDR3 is CASSPRDRGRSGYGYTF. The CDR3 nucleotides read TGTGCCAGCAGCCCTCGGGACAGGGGGCGAAGTGGGTATGGCTACACCTTC.

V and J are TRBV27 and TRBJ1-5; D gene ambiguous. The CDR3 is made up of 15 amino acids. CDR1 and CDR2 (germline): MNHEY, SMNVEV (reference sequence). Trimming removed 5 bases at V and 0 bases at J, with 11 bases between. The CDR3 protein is CASSITLNSNQPQHF. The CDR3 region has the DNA TGTGCCAGCAGTATTACTTTAAATAGCAATCAGCCCCAGCATTTT.

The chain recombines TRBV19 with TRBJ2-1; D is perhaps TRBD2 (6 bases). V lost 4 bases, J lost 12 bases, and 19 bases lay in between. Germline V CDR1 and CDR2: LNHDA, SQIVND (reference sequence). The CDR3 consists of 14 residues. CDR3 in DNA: TGTGCCAGTAGTACGGCCCACAGCGGGCGACGGCAGTTCTTC. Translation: CASSTAHSGRRQFF.

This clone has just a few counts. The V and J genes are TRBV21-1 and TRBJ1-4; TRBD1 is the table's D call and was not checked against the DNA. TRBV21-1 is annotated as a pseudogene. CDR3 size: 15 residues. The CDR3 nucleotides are TGTGCCAGCAGTCCCGCGGGACAGCCGAATGAAAAACTGTTTTTT. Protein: CASSPAGQPNEKLFF.

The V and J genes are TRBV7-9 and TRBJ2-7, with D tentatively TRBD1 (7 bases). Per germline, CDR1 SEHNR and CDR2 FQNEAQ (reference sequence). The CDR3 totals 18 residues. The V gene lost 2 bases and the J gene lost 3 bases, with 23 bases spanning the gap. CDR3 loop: CASSLTFQGLTGYYEQYF. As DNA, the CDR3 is TGTGCCAGCAGCTTAACTTTCCAGGGACTGACAGGGTACTACGAGCAGTACTTC.

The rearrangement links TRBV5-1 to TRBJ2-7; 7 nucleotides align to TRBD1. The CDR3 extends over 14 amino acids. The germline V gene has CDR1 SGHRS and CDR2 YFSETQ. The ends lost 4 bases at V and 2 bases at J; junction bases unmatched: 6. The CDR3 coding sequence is TGCGCCAGCAGCGAAAGACAGGGACCCTACGAGCAGTACTTC. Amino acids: CASSERQGPYEQYF.

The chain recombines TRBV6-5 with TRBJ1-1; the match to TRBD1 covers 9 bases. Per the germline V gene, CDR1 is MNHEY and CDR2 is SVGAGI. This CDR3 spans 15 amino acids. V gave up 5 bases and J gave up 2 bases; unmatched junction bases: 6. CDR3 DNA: TGTGCCAGCAGTCCTAGGACAGGGGTTAACACTGAAGCTTTCTTT. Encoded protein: CASSPRTGVNTEAFF.

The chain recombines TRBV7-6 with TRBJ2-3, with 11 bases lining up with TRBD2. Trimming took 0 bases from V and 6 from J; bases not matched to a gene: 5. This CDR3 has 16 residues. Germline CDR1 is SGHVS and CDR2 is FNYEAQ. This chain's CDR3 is CASSLASGGALDTQYF. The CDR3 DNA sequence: TGTGCCAGCAGCTTAGCTAGCGGGGGGGCCTTGGATACGCAGTATTTT.

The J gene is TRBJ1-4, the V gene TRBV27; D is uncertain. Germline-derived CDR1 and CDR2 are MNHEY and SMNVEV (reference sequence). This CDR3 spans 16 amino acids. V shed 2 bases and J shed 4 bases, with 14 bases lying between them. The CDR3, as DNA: TGTGCCAGCAGTTTAGTGGGGAGGAGCTTTAATGAAAAACTGTTTTTT. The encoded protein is CASSLVGRSFNEKLFF. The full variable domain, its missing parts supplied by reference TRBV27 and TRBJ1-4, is EAQVTQNPRYLITVTGKKLTVTCSQNMNHEYMSWYRQDPGLGLRQIYYSMNVEVTDKGDVPEGYKVSRKEKRNFPLILESPSPNQTSLYFCASSLVGRSFNEKLFFGSGTQLSVL.

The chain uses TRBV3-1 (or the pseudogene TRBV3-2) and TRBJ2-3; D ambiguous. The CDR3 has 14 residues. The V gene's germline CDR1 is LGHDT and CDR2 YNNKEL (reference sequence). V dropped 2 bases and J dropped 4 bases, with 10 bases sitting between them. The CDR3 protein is CASSQTDTADTQYF. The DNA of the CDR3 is TGTGCCAGCAGCCAAACCGATACGGCAGATACGCAGTATTTT.

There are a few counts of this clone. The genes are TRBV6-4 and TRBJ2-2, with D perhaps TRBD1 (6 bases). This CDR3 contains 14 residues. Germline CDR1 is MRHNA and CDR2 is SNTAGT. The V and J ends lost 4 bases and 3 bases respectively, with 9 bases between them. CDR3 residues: CASSAAGDTGELFF. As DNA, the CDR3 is TGTGCCAGCAGTGCGGCAGGGGACACCGGGGAGCTGTTTTTT.

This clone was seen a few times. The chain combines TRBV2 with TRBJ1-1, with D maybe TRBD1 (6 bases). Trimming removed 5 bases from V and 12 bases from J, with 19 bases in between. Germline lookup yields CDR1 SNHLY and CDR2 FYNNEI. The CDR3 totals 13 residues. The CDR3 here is CASSSDSDLKTFF. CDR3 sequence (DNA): TGTGCCAGCAGTTCGGACAGTGACCTGAAAACTTTCTTT.

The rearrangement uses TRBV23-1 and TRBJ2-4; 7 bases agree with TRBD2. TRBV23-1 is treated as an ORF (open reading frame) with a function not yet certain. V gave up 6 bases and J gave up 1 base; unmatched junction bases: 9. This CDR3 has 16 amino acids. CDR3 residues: CASSLGLGGAKNIQYF. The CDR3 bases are TGCGCCAGCAGCCTAGGGTTGGGGGGGGCCAAAAACATTCAGTACTTC.

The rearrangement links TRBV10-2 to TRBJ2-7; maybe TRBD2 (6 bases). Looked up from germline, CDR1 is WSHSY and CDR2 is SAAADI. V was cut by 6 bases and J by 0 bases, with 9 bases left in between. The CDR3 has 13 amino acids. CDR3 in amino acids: CASRGGFSYEQYF. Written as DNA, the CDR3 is TGCGCCAGCAGGGGGGGATTCTCCTACGAGCAGTACTTC.

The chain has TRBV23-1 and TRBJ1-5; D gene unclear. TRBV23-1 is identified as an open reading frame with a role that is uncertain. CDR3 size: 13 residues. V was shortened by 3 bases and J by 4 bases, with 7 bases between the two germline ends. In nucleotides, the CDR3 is TGCGCCAGCAGTCATCAACAGAATCAGCCCCAGCATTTT. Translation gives CASSHQQNQPQHF.

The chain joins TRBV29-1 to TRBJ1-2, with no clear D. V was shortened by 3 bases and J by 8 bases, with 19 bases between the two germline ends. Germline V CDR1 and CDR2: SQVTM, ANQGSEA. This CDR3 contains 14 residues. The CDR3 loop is CSVDPQSFAMGYTF. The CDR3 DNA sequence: TGCAGCGTTGACCCACAGTCCTTCGCTATGGGCTACACCTTC.

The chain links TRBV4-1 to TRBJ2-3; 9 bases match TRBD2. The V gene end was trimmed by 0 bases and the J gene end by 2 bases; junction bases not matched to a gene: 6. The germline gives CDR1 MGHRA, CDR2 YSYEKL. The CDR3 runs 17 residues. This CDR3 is CASSQDPLAGTTDTQYF. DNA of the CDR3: TGCGCCAGCAGCCAAGATCCTCTAGCGGGGACCACAGATACGCAGTATTTT.

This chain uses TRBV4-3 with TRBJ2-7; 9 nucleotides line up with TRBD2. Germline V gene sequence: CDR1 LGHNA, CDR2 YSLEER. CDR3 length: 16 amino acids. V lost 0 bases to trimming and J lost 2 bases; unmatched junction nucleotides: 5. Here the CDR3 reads CASSQDTSGYTYEQYF. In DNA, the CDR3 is TGCGCCAGCAGCCAAGATACTAGCGGGTATACCTACGAGCAGTACTTC.

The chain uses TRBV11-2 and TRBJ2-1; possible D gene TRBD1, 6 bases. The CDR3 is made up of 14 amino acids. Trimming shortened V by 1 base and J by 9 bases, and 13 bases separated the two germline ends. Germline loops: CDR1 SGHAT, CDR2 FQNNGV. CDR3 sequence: CASSLGAGVAEQFF. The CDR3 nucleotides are TGTGCCAGCAGCTTAGGGGCAGGGGTCGCTGAGCAGTTCTTC.